This paragraph covers one TCR beta chain sequence. Its cognate antigen is unknown. Using immunoSEQ multiplex PCR, the repertoire was profiled, and TCRdb retains in-frame clones only, with some absent. The top ten clones hold about 11% of a sample with around 50,000 clones, approximately 80% of them seen once. Upon completion of 10 to 11 days in culture, CD4+ T cells were isolated. This sample stems from a study of vaccination effects on CD4 cells after COVID-19. CDR3 length: 14 amino acids. From germline, CDR1 is GTSNPN and CDR2 SVGIG (reference sequence). Trimming cost V 0 bases and J 7 bases; bases outside gene matches: 5.

Here the sequenced sample was CD4+ T cells from PBMCs cultured without peptide, taken before COVID-19 vaccination. The clonotype originates from a human donor who had a prior SARS-CoV-2 infection. The rearrangement links TRBV30 to TRBJ2-2, with 7 bases fitting TRBD1. CDR3 sequence reads: CAWSVTQGVGELFF. The CDR3 nucleotides are TGTGCCTGGAGTGTGACCCAGGGGGTCGGGGAGCTGTTTTTT.